One and the same sample provided the 3 T cell receptor beta chains below, sequenced in a study of CD8 T cells in Susac syndrome (dated by TCRdb to about 2019). Library preparation was by the immunoSEQ multiplex PCR assay. RNA was extracted using the RNeasy kit, and roughly 0.5 to 1 ug of the RNA was reverse transcribed with random hexamers. TCRdb reworked the public reads: Q25 trimming with fastp, MiXCR clone assembly, productive beta chains retained. Identical CDR3 protein sequences are pooled into one entry, listed with their most common genes and DNA. In this sample the table shows 150,000 to 200,000 distinct CDR3 sequences, roughly nine tenths of which occur a single time. The ten largest clones represent approximately 0.09% of the sample. The sequenced sample was CD4+ T cells from PBMCs. These receptors all come from a human donor with Susac syndrome.

V gene TRBV5-6 combines with J gene TRBJ2-1; tentatively, D is TRBD2 (6 bases). The CDR3 consists of 12 residues. The germline gives CDR1 SGHDT, CDR2 YYEEEE. V was clipped by 7 bases and J by 6 bases, with 11 bases between them. This CDR3 reads CASSGLTNEQFF. The CDR3 nucleotides read TGTGCCAGCTCTGGACTAACCAATGAGCAGTTCTTC.

The chain recombines TRBV7-9 with TRBJ2-7; 7 bases align to TRBD1. The length of the CDR3 is 14 residues. Germline lookup yields CDR1 SEHNR and CDR2 FQNEAQ (reference sequence). Germline trimming cut 7 bases from V and 4 bases from J; bases unmatched to any gene: 10. The CDR3 here is CASTIPLTGYEQYF. The CDR3 DNA follows: TGTGCCAGCACCATACCTCTGACAGGGTACGAGCAGTACTTC.

The J gene is TRBJ2-1, the V gene TRBV20-1; TRBD2 is a possible D gene (6 bases). This CDR3 is built from 13 residues. V was trimmed by 5 bases and J by 4 bases, leaving 12 bases between them. Germline V gene sequence: CDR1 DFQATT, CDR2 SNEGSKA (reference sequence). CDR3 sequence reads: CSASTSVYNEQFF. The CDR3 DNA sequence: TGCAGTGCTTCGACTAGTGTATACAATGAGCAGTTCTTC.